These 14 T cell receptor beta chains share one sample of origin, sequenced in a study of cytomegalovirus exposure and HLA in healthy donors. The PCR employed 60 Vbeta primers together with 13 Jbeta primers. Assay used: immunoSEQ multiplex PCR; TCRdb lists only in-frame clones, some missing. This sample has tens of thousands of clones, with 65% to 85% found just once. Material for sequencing was PBMCs. The receptors derive from a man aged 60 to 75 in good health and CMV-seropositive.

This chain connects TRBV7-2 to TRBJ2-2; D perhaps matches TRBD2 (7 bases). CDR3 size: 14 residues. Germline CDR1 SGHTA, CDR2 FQGNSA. Trimming shortened V by 5 bases and J by 4 bases, and 11 bases separated the two germline ends. CDR3 nucleotides: TGTGCCAGCAGCCTGGGAGGGGGCACCGGGGAGCTGTTTTTT. As protein: CASSLGGGTGELFF.

The chain carries TRBV7-9 and TRBJ2-5; 13 positions agree with TRBD2. With V trimmed by 5 bases and J by 4 bases, 13 bases remained unmatched. The CDR3 is made up of 18 amino acids. CDR1 is SEHNR, CDR2 FQNEAQ, per germline (reference sequence). This CDR3 is CASSPPSGLAGVPETQYF. DNA for the CDR3: TGTGCCAGCAGCCCTCCCTCCGGACTAGCGGGAGTCCCAGAGACCCAGTACTTC.

DNA for the CDR3: TGTGCCAGCAGCGTTTTGGACAGTGGCGAGCAGTACTTC. Translating gives CASSVLDSGEQYF. The chain links TRBV7-3 to TRBJ2-7, with D perhaps TRBD1 (6 bases). Germline V gene lookup returns CDR1 SGHTA and CDR2 FQGTGA. V dropped 5 bases and J dropped 6 bases, with 14 bases sitting between them. The CDR3 has 13 amino acids.

This chain uses TRBV4-1 with TRBJ1-6; the D gene is possibly TRBD1 (5 bases). The CDR3 extends over 16 amino acids. Trimming stripped 0 bases from V and 9 bases from J, with 15 bases between. Germline CDR1 and CDR2: MGHRA and YSYEKL. This CDR3 reads CASSQDTVVGGSPLHF. The CDR3 region has the DNA TGCGCCAGCAGCCAAGATACAGTAGTGGGGGGTTCACCCCTCCACTTT.

This clone was detected only a few times. A junction end diverges from the germline sequence, so it may reflect a read error. The genes are TRBV7-7 and TRBJ2-1; 15 bases agree with TRBD2. There are 16 residues in the CDR3. CDR1 and CDR2 (germline): SSHAT, FNYEAQ (reference sequence). CDR3 sequence: CASSEGLAGGYNEQFF. The CDR3 DNA follows: TGTGCTAGCAGCGAGGGACTAGCGGGGGGATACAATGAGCAGTTCTTC.

This clone was observed a handful of times. The V gene is TRBV5-5, the J gene TRBJ1-5; possible D gene TRBD1, 6 bases. V was cut by 5 bases and J by 4 bases, with 16 bases left in between. This CDR3 region has 15 residues. The V gene's germline CDR1 is SGHKS and CDR2 YYEKEE (reference sequence). This CDR3 reads CASRGGPGGNQPQHF. The CDR3 DNA follows: TGTGCCAGCAGGGGGGGGCCGGGAGGAAATCAGCCCCAGCATTTT.

The CDR3 region is CASSPSGRGADTQYF. In nucleotides, the CDR3 is TGTGCCAGCAGCCCTAGCGGGAGGGGGGCAGATACGCAGTATTTT. The chain employs TRBV6-5 and TRBJ2-3, with 12 nucleotides matching TRBD2. The CDR3 sequence is 15 residues long. Germline trimming cut 6 bases from V and 4 bases from J; bases unmatched to any gene: 5. Per the germline V gene, CDR1 is MNHEY and CDR2 is SVGAGI.

V gene TRBV5-1 combines with J gene TRBJ2-7; 11 nucleotides align to TRBD2. V shed 4 bases and J 3 bases; nucleotides not matched to a gene: 9. Germline CDR1 reads SGHRS; CDR2 reads YFSETQ. The CDR3 consists of 16 residues. As DNA, the CDR3 is TGCGCCAGCAGCAAAATAACGGGACTAGCGGTCTACGAGCAGTACTTC. Its protein is CASSKITGLAVYEQYF.

In its sample, this clone was seen a few times. The chain is built from TRBV27 and TRBJ1-5; a weak D match, TRBD1 (5 bases). Germline V gives CDR1 MNHEY, CDR2 SMNVEV (reference sequence). V was pared by 1 base and J by 1 base, with 8 bases between. The CDR3 has 15 amino acids. The CDR3, as DNA: TGTGCCAGCAGTTTATTTGGGGGGAGCAATCAGCCCCAGCATTTT. This codes for CASSLFGGSNQPQHF.

This clone was observed a single time. The CDR3 is CASSLKGGGEQYF. The CDR3 DNA reads as TGTGCCAGCAGCTTAAAGGGGGGGGGCGAGCAGTACTTC. The chain has TRBV7-3 and TRBJ2-7, with D possibly TRBD2 on 7 matching bases. V lost 1 base, J lost 6 bases, and 10 bases lay in between. The CDR3 sequence is 13 residues long. Germline CDR1 and CDR2: SGHTA and FQGTGA.

The J gene is TRBJ1-5, the V gene TRBV7-8; 7 bases fit TRBD1. The CDR3 spans 18 residues. CDR1 SGHVS and CDR2 FQNEAQ come from the germline V gene. J was trimmed by 0 bases and V by 5 bases; bases with no gene match: 13. Here the CDR3 reads CASSPYGTAGTSNQPQHF. CDR3 DNA: TGTGCCAGCAGCCCCTATGGGACAGCTGGTACTAGCAATCAGCCCCAGCATTTT.

In its sample, this clone was seen a few times. The chain joins TRBV25-1 to TRBJ1-2; 7 positions match TRBD1. CDR3 length: 16 residues. The germline V gene encodes CDR1 MGHDK and CDR2 SYGVNS. J lost 5 bases, V lost 3 bases, and 12 bases had no gene match. CDR3 DNA: TGTGCCAGCAGTGACACTACAGGGGACAGTCGGTATGGCTACACCTTC. The encoded protein is CASSDTTGDSRYGYTF.

The V and J genes are TRBV19 and TRBJ2-2; the D gene is possibly TRBD1 (6 bases). Germline V CDR1 and CDR2: LNHDA, SQIVND (reference sequence). The V gene lost 7 bases and the J gene lost 6 bases, with 18 bases spanning the gap. The CDR3 consists of 15 residues. Here the CDR3 reads CASTLLDRLPGELFF. In nucleotides, the CDR3 is TGTGCCAGTACGCTACTAGACAGGTTACCCGGGGAGCTGTTTTTT.

The CDR3 here is CAWNSGPGGGYTF. CDR3 coding DNA: TGTGCCTGGAACTCTGGACCCGGGGGTGGCTACACCTTC. This rearrangement joins TRBV30 to TRBJ1-2, with a weak D call TRBD1 (5 bases). This CDR3 is 13 amino acids long. Trimming stripped 4 bases from V and 7 bases from J, with 16 bases between. Germline CDR1 GTSNPN, CDR2 SVGIG (reference sequence).